Shown below are 18 T cell receptor beta chains from a single sample sequenced in a study of blood T cell repertoires in COVID-19. The protocol was immunoSEQ multiplex PCR, while the TCRdb copy is restricted to in-frame clones and leaves out a portion. The sample has about 210,000 clones, 85% seen once. Sequences were obtained from PBMCs or T cells enriched from blood (not recorded which). The receptors stem from a man aged 35 to 55 who had recovered from COVID-19.

This chain links TRBV4-3 with TRBJ1-2, with TRBD1 matching over 9 bases. J was trimmed by 8 bases and V by 2 bases; bases with no gene match: 9. The CDR3 is made up of 15 amino acids. The V gene's germline CDR1 is LGHNA and CDR2 YSLEER. Written as DNA, the CDR3 is TGCGCCAGCAGCCAATACAGGGGGCGCTTGGACGGCTACACCTTC. This sequence encodes CASSQYRGRLDGYTF.

The V gene is TRBV6-5, the J gene TRBJ2-7, with 7 bases identical to TRBD1. Unmatched junction bases numbered 7, after V lost 4 bases and J lost 1 base. The CDR3 is 15 amino acids. Looked up from germline, CDR1 is MNHEY and CDR2 is SVGAGI. CDR3 nucleotide sequence: TGTGCCAGCAGTTCTCCGGGACAGACTTCCTACGAGCAGTACTTC. Protein: CASSSPGQTSYEQYF.

The V call is TRBV7-2, the J call TRBJ1-2, with TRBD1 matching 7 bases. Germline trimming cut 5 bases from V and 7 bases from J; bases unmatched to any gene: 16. The CDR3 has 16 amino acids. The germline gives CDR1 SGHTA, CDR2 FQGNSA. The DNA for the CDR3 is TGTGCCAGCAGCCCATGGGGAACCCGACAGGGTGGTGGCTACACCTTC. This sequence encodes CASSPWGTRQGGGYTF.

The chain employs TRBV25-1 and TRBJ2-7; no definite D call. From germline, CDR1 is MGHDK and CDR2 SYGVNS. Trimming pared 10 bases from V and 0 bases from J, leaving 10 bases between. There are 12 residues in the CDR3. CDR3 sequence: CATTRSSYEQYF. The CDR3 nucleotides read TGTGCCACCACAAGGAGCTCCTACGAGCAGTACTTC.

The chain employs TRBV15 and TRBJ1-4; no clear D. The CDR3 runs to 16 residues. V was shortened by 1 base and J by 0 bases, with 9 bases between the two germline ends. Germline V CDR1 and CDR2: LNHNV, YYDKDF (reference sequence). The CDR3 loop reads CATSRVVGATNEKLFF. CDR3 nucleotide sequence: TGTGCCACCAGCAGAGTAGTCGGGGCAACTAATGAAAAACTGTTTTTT.

About this clone itself: A much larger clone is a single base away; this may be a read error. The chain employs TRBV5-5 and TRBJ1-2, with 7 bases fitting TRBD1. Looked up from germline, CDR1 is SGHKS and CDR2 is YYEKEE (reference sequence). This CDR3 is built from 14 residues. V lost 0 bases to trimming and J lost 4 bases; unmatched junction nucleotides: 3. The CDR3 DNA reads TGTGCCAGCAGCTTGGGACAGGGAGCCTATGGCTACACCTTC. Protein product: CASSLGQGAYGYTF.

V gene TRBV11-2 combines with J gene TRBJ2-7; TRBD1 matches at 9 bases. This CDR3 is built from 14 residues. V dropped 5 bases and J dropped 0; count of bases not matched to a gene: 2. The germline V gene encodes CDR1 SGHAT and CDR2 FQNNGV. CDR3 nucleotide sequence: TGTGCCAGCAGCCGGACAGGGGCCTCCTACGAGCAGTACTTC. This sequence encodes CASSRTGASYEQYF.

The chain couples TRBV28 to TRBJ2-2; no firm D call. CDR1 is MDHEN and CDR2 is SYDVKM in the germline V gene. The germline V and J ends were trimmed by 6 bases and 9 bases, with 23 bases remaining between them. This CDR3 has 16 residues. The DNA of the CDR3 is TGTGCCAGCAGCGAGACGGCGGTTTCGTTAGACCGGGAGCTGTTTTTT. Its protein is CASSETAVSLDRELFF.

V gene TRBV5-1 combines with J gene TRBJ2-3, with 9 bases fitting TRBD2. With 0 bases clipped from V and 6 bases from J, the junction kept 5 bases outside the gene matches. The CDR3 has 15 residues. Germline CDR1 SGHRS, CDR2 YFSETQ. The CDR3 spells CASSLGPSGMDTQYF. CDR3 nucleotide sequence: TGCGCCAGCAGCTTGGGGCCTAGCGGGATGGATACGCAGTATTTT.

Worth noting for this clone: One junction end disagrees with the germline gene, perhaps due to a read error. This chain links TRBV28 with TRBJ1-5; tentative D call: TRBD1 (6 bases). This CDR3 contains 20 residues. Germline V gene sequence: CDR1 MDHEN, CDR2 SYDVKM. The CDR3 reads CARSPSPRGRGGPSNQPQHF. CDR3 sequence (DNA): TGTGCCCGCAGCCCCTCCCCCCGGGGGCGGGGGGGGCCGAGCAATCAGCCCCAGCATTTT.

The J gene is TRBJ1-1, the V gene TRBV7-8, with D uncertain. Deletions cut 1 base from V and 2 bases from J, with 11 bases between. CDR1 is SGHVS and CDR2 is FQNEAQ in the germline V gene. This CDR3 comprises 15 residues. CDR3 amino acids: CASSLVGGLNTEAFF. In DNA, the CDR3 is TGTGCCAGCAGCTTAGTAGGAGGGCTCAACACTGAAGCTTTCTTT.

The rearrangement links TRBV9 to TRBJ2-5; TRBD2 agrees at 9 bases. Germline V gene lookup returns CDR1 SGDLS and CDR2 YYNGEE. The V segment lost 4 bases and the J segment 3 bases; nucleotides outside the gene matches: 7. The CDR3 is 15 amino acids. The CDR3 spells CASSFNLAGEETQYF. The CDR3 DNA follows: TGTGCCAGCAGCTTTAATTTAGCGGGAGAAGAGACCCAGTACTTC.

The chain uses TRBV28 and TRBJ2-7; D remains ambiguous. This CDR3 contains 13 residues. Trimming took off 4 bases at V and 0 bases at J, with 7 bases between the two ends. Germline V gene sequence: CDR1 MDHEN, CDR2 SYDVKM. The CDR3 protein is CASSSGFSYEQYF. In nucleotides, the CDR3 is TGTGCCAGCAGTTCAGGTTTCTCCTACGAGCAGTACTTC.

This clone appeared a single time. The chain uses TRBV5-1 and TRBJ2-1, with 7 bases that match TRBD2. Germline CDR1 SGHRS, CDR2 YFSETQ. V was clipped by 1 base and J by 9 bases; unmatched bases: 4. The CDR3 sequence is 13 residues long. CDR3 sequence: CASSLSGIGEQFF. CDR3 nucleotide sequence: TGCGCCAGCAGCTTGAGCGGGATCGGTGAGCAGTTCTTC.

This CDR3 reads CASTAGGRYGYTF. CDR3 bases: TGTGCCAGCACAGCAGGGGGGCGATATGGCTACACCTTC. The chain has TRBV6-5 and TRBJ1-2; TRBD1 agrees at 7 bases. V trimming: 7 bases; J trimming: 5 bases; junction bases outside the gene matches: 7. The CDR3 contains 13 residues. Germline CDR1 MNHEY, CDR2 SVGAGI.

This sequence joins TRBV4-1 and TRBJ2-7; a weak D match, TRBD2 (6 bases). The CDR3 has 13 amino acids. The V and J ends lost 4 bases and 3 bases respectively, with 10 bases between them. CDR1 MGHRA and CDR2 YSYEKL come from the germline V gene. The CDR3 loop reads CASSLAENYEQYF. The CDR3, as DNA: TGCGCCAGCAGCCTAGCGGAGAACTACGAGCAGTACTTC.

This clone was detected once. The chain carries TRBV19 and TRBJ2-4, with a weak D call TRBD2 (5 bases). Germline values: CDR1 LNHDA, CDR2 SQIVND (reference sequence). This CDR3 region has 13 residues. Trimming took 9 bases from V and 9 from J, leaving 18 bases between them. This CDR3 reads CASQSLGESIQYF. In nucleotides, the CDR3 is TGTGCCAGCCAATCCCTCGGGGAGTCCATTCAGTACTTC.

The V gene is TRBV29-1, the J gene TRBJ2-1; a weak D match, TRBD1 (5 bases). V shed 1 base and J shed 3 bases, with 13 bases lying between them. The germline CDR1 and CDR2 sequences are SQVTM and ANQGSEA. This CDR3 region has 15 residues. Here the CDR3 DNA reads TGCAGCGTTGAAGGCTGGCTGGACAACTACAATGAGCAGTTCTTC. Its protein product is CSVEGWLDNYNEQFF.